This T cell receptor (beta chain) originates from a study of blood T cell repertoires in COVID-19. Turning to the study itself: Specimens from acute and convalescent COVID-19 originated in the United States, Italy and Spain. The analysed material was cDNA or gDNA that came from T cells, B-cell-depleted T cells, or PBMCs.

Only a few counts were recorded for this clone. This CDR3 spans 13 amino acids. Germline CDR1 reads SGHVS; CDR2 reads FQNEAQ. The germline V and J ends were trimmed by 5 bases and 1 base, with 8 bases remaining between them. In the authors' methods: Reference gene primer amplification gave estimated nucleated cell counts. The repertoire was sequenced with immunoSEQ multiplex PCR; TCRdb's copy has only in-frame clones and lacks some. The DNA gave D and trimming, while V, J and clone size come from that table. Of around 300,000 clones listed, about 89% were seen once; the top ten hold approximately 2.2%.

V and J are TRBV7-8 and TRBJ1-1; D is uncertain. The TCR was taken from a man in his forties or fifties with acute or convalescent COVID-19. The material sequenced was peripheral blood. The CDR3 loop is CASSGSGNTEAFF. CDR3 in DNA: TGTGCCAGCAGCGGTTCCGGGAACACTGAAGCTTTCTTT.